Below, one TCR beta chain is given with its context. The study assigned cohorts using participant-reported clinical history. The sample is drawn from a study of blood T cell repertoires in COVID-19. Study-level information: From T cells, B-cell-depleted T cells, or PBMCs came the material, which was cDNA or gDNA.

The table came from immunoSEQ multiplex PCR; TCRdb's copy has only in-frame clones and leaves some out. Altogether around 480,000 clones are present, 87% being singletons, with the ten largest covering roughly 0.7%. Germline trimming cut 4 bases from V and 2 bases from J; bases unmatched to any gene: 2. The CDR3 is 15 residues long. Germline V gene sequence: CDR1 LGHDT, CDR2 YNNKEL (reference sequence). The rearrangement uses TRBV3-1 (or the pseudogene TRBV3-2) and TRBJ2-6; 7 nucleotides line up with TRBD1. The receptor was isolated from a woman aged 18-35 years who had recovered from COVID-19. The sequenced material came from PBMCs or T cells enriched from blood (not recorded which). For the CDR3, the DNA is TGTGCCAGCAGCCTGACAGGGACTGGGGCCAACGTCCTGACTTTC. Translation: CASSLTGTGANVLTF.